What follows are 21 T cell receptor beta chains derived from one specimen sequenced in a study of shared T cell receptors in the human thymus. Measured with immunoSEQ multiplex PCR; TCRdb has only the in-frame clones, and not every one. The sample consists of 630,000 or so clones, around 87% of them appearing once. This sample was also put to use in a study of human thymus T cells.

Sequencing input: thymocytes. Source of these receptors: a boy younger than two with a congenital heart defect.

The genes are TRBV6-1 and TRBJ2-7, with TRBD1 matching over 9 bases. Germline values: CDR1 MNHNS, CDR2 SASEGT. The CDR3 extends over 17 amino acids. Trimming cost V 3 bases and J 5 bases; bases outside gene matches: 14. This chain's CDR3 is CASSDRFPGQGIHEQYF. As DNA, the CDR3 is TGTGCCAGCAGTGACCGATTTCCGGGACAGGGAATCCACGAGCAGTACTTC.

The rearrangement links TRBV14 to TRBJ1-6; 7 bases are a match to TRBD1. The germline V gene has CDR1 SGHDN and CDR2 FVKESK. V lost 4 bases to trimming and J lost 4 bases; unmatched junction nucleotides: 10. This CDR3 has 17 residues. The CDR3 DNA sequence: TGTGCCAGCAGCCCTCGACAGGGAAAGTCTTATAATTCACCCCTCCACTTT. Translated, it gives CASSPRQGKSYNSPLHF. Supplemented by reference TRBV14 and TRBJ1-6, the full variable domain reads EAGVTQFPSHSVIEKGQTVTLRCDPISGHDNLYWYRRVMGKEIKFLLHFVKESKQDESGMPNNRFLAERTGGTYSTLKVQPAELEDSGVYFCASSPRQGKSYNSPLHFGNGTRLTVT.

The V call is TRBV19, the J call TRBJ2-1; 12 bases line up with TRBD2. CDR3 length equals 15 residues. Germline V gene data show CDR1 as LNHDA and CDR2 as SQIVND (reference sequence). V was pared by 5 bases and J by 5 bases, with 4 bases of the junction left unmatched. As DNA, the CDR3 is TGTGCCAGTAGTGAAACTAGCGGGAGGAACAATGAGCAGTTCTTC. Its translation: CASSETSGRNNEQFF.

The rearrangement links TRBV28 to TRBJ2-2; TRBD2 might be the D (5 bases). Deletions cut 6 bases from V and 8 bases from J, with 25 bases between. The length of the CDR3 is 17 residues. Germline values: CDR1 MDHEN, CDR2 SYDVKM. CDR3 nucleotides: TGTGCCAGCAGAGCCGCTATGAGCGGTATTGCTTCTGGGGAGCTGTTTTTT. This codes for CASRAAMSGIASGELFF. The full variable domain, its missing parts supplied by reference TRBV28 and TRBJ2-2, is DVKVTQSSRYLVKRTGEKVFLECVQDMDHENMFWYRQDPGLGLRLIYFSYDVKMKEKGDIPEGYSVSREKKERFSLILESASTNQTSMYLCASRAAMSGIASGELFFGEGSRLTVL.

In nucleotides, the CDR3 is TGTGCCAGCTCGACACCAATGGCAGGCCCCAAAAACATTCAGTACTTC. It specifies CASSTPMAGPKNIQYF. This chain uses TRBV18 with TRBJ2-4; D gene ambiguous. V lost 6 bases, J lost 2 bases, and 17 bases lay in between. Germline V gene sequence: CDR1 KGHSH, CDR2 LQKENI. The CDR3 consists of 16 residues.

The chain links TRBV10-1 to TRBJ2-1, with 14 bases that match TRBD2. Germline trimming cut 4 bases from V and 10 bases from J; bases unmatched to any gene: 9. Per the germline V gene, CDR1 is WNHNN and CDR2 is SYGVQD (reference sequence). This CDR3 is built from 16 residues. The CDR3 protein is CASSGPGTSGRGEQFF. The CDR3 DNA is TGCGCCAGCAGTGGCCCCGGGACTAGCGGGAGAGGGGAGCAGTTCTTC.

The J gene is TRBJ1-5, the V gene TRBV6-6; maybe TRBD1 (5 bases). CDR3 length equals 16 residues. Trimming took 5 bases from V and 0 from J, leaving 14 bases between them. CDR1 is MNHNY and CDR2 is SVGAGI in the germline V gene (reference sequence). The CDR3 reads CASSPRAGGSNQPQHF. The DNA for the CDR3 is TGTGCCAGCAGTCCCCGGGCCGGGGGTAGCAATCAGCCCCAGCATTTT.

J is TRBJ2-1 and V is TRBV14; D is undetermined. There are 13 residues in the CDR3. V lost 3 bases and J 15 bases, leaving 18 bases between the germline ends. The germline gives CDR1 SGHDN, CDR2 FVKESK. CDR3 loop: CASSHSRPQRRFF. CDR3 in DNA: TGTGCCAGCAGCCATTCGCGACCCCAGCGACGGTTCTTC.

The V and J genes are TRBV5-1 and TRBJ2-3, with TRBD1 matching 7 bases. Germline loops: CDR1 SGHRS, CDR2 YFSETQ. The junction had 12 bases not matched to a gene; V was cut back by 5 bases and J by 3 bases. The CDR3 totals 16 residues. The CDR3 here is CASRRGRGLSTDTQYF. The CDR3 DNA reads TGCGCCAGCAGGCGCGGCAGGGGGTTGAGTACAGATACGCAGTATTTT.

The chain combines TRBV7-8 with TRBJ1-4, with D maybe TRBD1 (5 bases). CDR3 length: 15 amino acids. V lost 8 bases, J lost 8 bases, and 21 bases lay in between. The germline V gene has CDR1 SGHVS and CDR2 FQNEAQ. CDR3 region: CASYDNRPGHEKLFF. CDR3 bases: TGTGCCAGCTACGATAACAGGCCAGGGCACGAAAAACTGTTTTTT. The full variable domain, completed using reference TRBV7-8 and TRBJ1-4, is GAGVSQSPRYKVAKRGQDVALRCDPISGHVSLFWYQQALGQGPEFLTYFQNEAQLDKSGLPSDRFFAERPEGSVSTLKIQRTQQEDSAVYLCASYDNRPGHEKLFFGSGTQLSVL.

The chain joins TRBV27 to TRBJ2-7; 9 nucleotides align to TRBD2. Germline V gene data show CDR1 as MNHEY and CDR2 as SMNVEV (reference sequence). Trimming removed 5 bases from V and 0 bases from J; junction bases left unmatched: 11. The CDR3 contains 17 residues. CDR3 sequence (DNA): TGTGCCAGCAGTCCCCTCTCGGCGGGAGGGCGCTCCTACGAGCAGTACTTC. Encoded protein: CASSPLSAGGRSYEQYF.

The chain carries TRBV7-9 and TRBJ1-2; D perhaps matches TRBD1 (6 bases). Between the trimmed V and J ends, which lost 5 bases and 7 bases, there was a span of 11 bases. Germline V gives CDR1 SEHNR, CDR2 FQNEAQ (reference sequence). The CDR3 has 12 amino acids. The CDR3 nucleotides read TGTGCCAGCAGCCGGACAGTTGGTGGCTACACCTTC. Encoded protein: CASSRTVGGYTF.

CDR3 DNA: TGTGCCATCCTACCCCGGACAGGGGGCTGCACTGAAGCTTTCTTT. Translated, it gives CAILPRTGGCTEAFF. The chain joins TRBV28 to TRBJ1-1; 11 bases align to TRBD1. There are 15 residues in the CDR3. The V gene's germline CDR1 is MDHEN and CDR2 SYDVKM. Trimming at V came to 10 bases and at J to 4 bases, leaving 11 bases not matched to a gene.

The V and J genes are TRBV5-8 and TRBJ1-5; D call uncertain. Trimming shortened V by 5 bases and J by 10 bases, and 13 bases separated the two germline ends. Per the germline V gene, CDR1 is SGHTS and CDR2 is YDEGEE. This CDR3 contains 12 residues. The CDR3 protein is CASRFPGVPQHF. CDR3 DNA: TGTGCCAGCAGATTTCCCGGGGTCCCCCAGCATTTT.

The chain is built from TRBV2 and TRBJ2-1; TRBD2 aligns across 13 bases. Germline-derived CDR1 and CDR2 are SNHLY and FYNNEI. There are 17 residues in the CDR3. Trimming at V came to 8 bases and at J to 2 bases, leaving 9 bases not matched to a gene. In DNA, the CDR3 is TGTGCCAGCTCCGGCCTGGGACTAGCGGGGACCTACAATGAGCAGTTCTTC. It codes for CASSGLGLAGTYNEQFF.

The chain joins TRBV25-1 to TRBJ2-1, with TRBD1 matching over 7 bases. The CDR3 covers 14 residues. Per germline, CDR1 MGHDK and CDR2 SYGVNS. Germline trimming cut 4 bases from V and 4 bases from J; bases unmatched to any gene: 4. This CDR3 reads CASSGTGNYNEQFF. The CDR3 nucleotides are TGTGCCAGCAGTGGGACAGGAAATTACAATGAGCAGTTCTTC.

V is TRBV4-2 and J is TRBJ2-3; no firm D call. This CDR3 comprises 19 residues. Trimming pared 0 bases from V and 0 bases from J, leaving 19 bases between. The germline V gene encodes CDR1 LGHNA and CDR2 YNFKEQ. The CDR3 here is CASSQDSSLPPISTDTQYF. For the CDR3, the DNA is TGTGCCAGCAGCCAAGATTCCAGTCTCCCACCCATCAGCACAGATACGCAGTATTTT.

CDR3 nucleotide sequence: TGCGCCAGCAGCCAAGCTCAGCGGACAGGGGGCGAAAAACTGTTTTTT. It codes for CASSQAQRTGGEKLFF. The chain employs TRBV4-3 and TRBJ1-4, with 11 bases aligning to TRBD1. Germline trimming cut 1 base from V and 8 bases from J; bases unmatched to any gene: 6. The germline V gene has CDR1 LGHNA and CDR2 YSLEER. CDR3 size: 16 residues.

For the CDR3, the DNA is TGTGCCAGCAGCCCCCGTGGTCAACGAGGGATGAACACTGAAGCTTTCTTT. It encodes CASSPRGQRGMNTEAFF. This chain joins TRBV7-9 and TRBJ1-1; D call uncertain. Germline CDR1 is SEHNR and CDR2 is FQNEAQ (reference sequence). The length of the CDR3 is 17 residues. V was trimmed by 5 bases and J by 0 bases, leaving 19 bases between them.

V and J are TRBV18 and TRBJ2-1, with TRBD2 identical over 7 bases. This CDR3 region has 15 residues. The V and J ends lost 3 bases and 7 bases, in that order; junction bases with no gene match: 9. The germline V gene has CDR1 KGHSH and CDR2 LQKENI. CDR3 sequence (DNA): TGTGCCAGCTCACCCCATCGAGCGGGGAGGAATGAGCAGTTCTTC. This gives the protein CASSPHRAGRNEQFF.

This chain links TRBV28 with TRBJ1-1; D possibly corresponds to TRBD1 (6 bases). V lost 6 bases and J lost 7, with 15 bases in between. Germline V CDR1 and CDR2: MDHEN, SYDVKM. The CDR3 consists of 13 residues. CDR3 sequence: CASSRKQGGEAFF. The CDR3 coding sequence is TGTGCCAGCAGCCGCAAACAGGGTGGTGAAGCTTTCTTT.